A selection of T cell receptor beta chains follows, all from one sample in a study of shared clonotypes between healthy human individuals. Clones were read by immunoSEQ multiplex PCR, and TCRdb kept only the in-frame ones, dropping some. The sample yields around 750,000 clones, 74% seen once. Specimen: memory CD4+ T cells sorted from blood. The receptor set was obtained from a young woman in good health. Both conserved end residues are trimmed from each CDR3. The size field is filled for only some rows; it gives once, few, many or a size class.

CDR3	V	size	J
ATLAGLNTGELF	TRBV15	few	TRBJ2-2
ATSRVGGVEQF	TRBV15	-	TRBJ2-1
ASSLDLEQF	TRBV11-2	once	TRBJ2-1
AWSISRYEQY	TRBV30	many	TRBJ2-7
ASAERVSNEKLF	TRBV2	-	TRBJ1-4
ASSLLGTGVYNEQF	TRBV28	-	TRBJ2-1
ASSRQMNTEAF	TRBV7-8	-	TRBJ1-1
ASSNTGHEGEKLF	TRBV6-5	-	TRBJ1-4
ASSLGGGGVSGF	TRBV7-9	-	TRBJ2-1
ASSPGQGVWGYT	TRBV18	-	TRBJ1-2
ATSRVRQLEGNTEAF	TRBV15	-	TRBJ1-1
ASSLTQTYGYT	TRBV7-9	-	TRBJ1-2
ASSWDRTYEQY	TRBV6-5	once	TRBJ2-7
AWDLGGHTEAF	TRBV30	-	TRBJ1-1
ASSPATGFSYNEQF	TRBV4-2	-	TRBJ2-1
ASSDGTNTGELF	TRBV6-4	-	TRBJ2-2
ASSFGGSSYEQY	TRBV7-9	-	TRBJ2-7
ASSFAPVMANEKLF	TRBV5-5	-	TRBJ1-4
ASAHSRDNEQF	TRBV7-3	once	TRBJ2-1
ASSYENTGELF	TRBV6-5	-	TRBJ2-2
AWNKGDYPDTQY	TRBV30	-	TRBJ2-3
ASSFNPRLAGYNEQF	TRBV5-6	-	TRBJ2-1
ASGEREGLPLAYEQY	TRBV6-1	many	TRBJ2-7
ASSLIFGGENYGYT	TRBV5-1	-	TRBJ1-2
ASSPPNSQGNTEAF	TRBV5-1	-	TRBJ1-1
ASSLGGDYNEQF	TRBV5-1	-	TRBJ2-1
ASSATWGYEQF	TRBV7-9	many	TRBJ2-1
ASSLGLTSGSNEQY	TRBV5-1	once	TRBJ2-7
ASSPRDRGGYEQY	TRBV11-2	once	TRBJ2-7
ASSFRGRPNEKLF	TRBV2	-	TRBJ1-4
ASSEYAGRDEQY	TRBV6-1	-	TRBJ2-7
ASSQDGTSRADTQY	TRBV4-1	-	TRBJ2-3
ASRGQGSDTQY	TRBV6-5	-	TRBJ2-3
ASSFGQINNEQF	TRBV27	few	TRBJ2-1
ASSLGGTVFYGYT	TRBV11-2	many	TRBJ1-2
ASSVGQGTGELF	TRBV5-1	few	TRBJ2-2
ASSVADRGYEQY	TRBV9	-	TRBJ2-7
ASSIGNSGANVLT	TRBV19	-	TRBJ2-6
ASSPSRSYNEQF	TRBV18	-	TRBJ2-1
ASSLSGRAYNEQF	TRBV5-8	-	TRBJ2-1
ASTKPHPDGYNEQF	TRBV28	-	TRBJ2-1
ASSLGGSNQPQH	TRBV14	-	TRBJ1-5
ASSQDQGFVRGYT	TRBV14	-	TRBJ1-2
ASSSAFFGYT	TRBV7-2	-	TRBJ1-2
ASSIDPSARLDTQY	TRBV19	few	TRBJ2-3
ASSAEYGAETQY	TRBV9	-	TRBJ2-5
ASSLGQQYTEAF	TRBV27	-	TRBJ1-1
ASSRSGTGVNEQF	TRBV4-1	-	TRBJ2-1
ASSNGLAGRETQY	TRBV6-1	-	TRBJ2-5